This T cell receptor beta chain comes out of a study of blood T cell repertoires in COVID-19. Background on the study: There were acute and convalescent COVID-19 samples, and they came from the United States, Italy and Spain.

Measured with immunoSEQ multiplex PCR; TCRdb has only the in-frame clones, and not every one. The sample includes approximately 250,000 clones, roughly 91% of them seen just once. This CDR3 has 18 residues. Trimming removed 5 bases at V and 0 bases at J, with 17 bases between. CDR1 MNHEY and CDR2 SMNVEV come from the germline V gene (reference sequence). This TCR derives from a man aged 30-40 years with COVID-19, enrolled during active disease. The sample taken for sequencing was peripheral blood. The J gene is TRBJ2-6, the V gene TRBV27; D is possibly TRBD1 (6 bases). This CDR3 is CASSRLAMDSSGANVLTF. CDR3 DNA sequence: TGTGCCAGCAGTCGTCTCGCCATGGACAGCTCTGGGGCCAACGTCCTGACTTTC.